One and the same sample provided the 15 T cell receptor beta chains below, sequenced in a study of identical twins. TCRdb re-analysed the 5' RACE reads in MiXCR, keeping a single row per CDR3 protein. The sample lists around 680,000 distinct CDR3 sequences, 8.6% occurring once. A further study also used this sample, focusing on yellow fever vaccine responses in identical twins.

The material sequenced was PBMCs. The origin of the receptors is a young woman in good health.

This clonotype has only a few counts. As DNA, the CDR3 is TGTGCCACCAGCGCAGCAGGGTGGACCGGGGAGCTGTTTTTT. This codes for CATSAAGWTGELFF. The chain recombines TRBV15 with TRBJ2-2, with D possibly being TRBD1 (5 bases). Germline CDR1 reads LNHNV; CDR2 reads YYDKDF (reference sequence). V dropped 5 bases and J dropped 5 bases, with 12 bases sitting between them. The CDR3 has 14 amino acids.

The rearrangement links TRBV18 to TRBJ1-2; D is uncertain. The CDR3 contains 15 residues. V lost 0 bases and J 6 bases, leaving 14 bases between the germline ends. Germline V CDR1 and CDR2: KGHSH, LQKENI. The CDR3 nucleotides are TGTGCCAGCTCACCACCTATTGCAGCGTCCGATGGCTACACCTTC. Translation gives CASSPPIAASDGYTF.

There are many counts of this clonotype. V is TRBV9 and J is TRBJ1-1, with TRBD1 matching over 7 bases. Trimming took 6 bases from V and 5 from J; bases not matched to a gene: 10. This CDR3 is 14 amino acids long. Germline V lookup: CDR1 SGDLS, CDR2 YYNGEE. CDR3 loop: CASTPPTGETEAFF. The CDR3 bases are TGTGCCAGCACCCCCCCAACAGGGGAAACTGAAGCTTTCTTT.

The table lists this clonotype with many counts. One end of the junction fails to match germline, which may point to a read error. V gene TRBV5-1 combines with J gene TRBJ2-6; D remains ambiguous. This CDR3 comprises 15 residues. Germline V gene lookup returns CDR1 SGHRS and CDR2 YFSETQ. CDR3 DNA sequence: TGTGCCAGCAGTTTAGGTTCATCTGGGGCCAACGTCCTGACTTTC. Protein sequence: CASSLGSSGANVLTF.

The chain couples TRBV10-1 to TRBJ2-3; a weak D match, TRBD1 (6 bases). The CDR3 extends over 14 amino acids. The germline V gene has CDR1 WNHNN and CDR2 SYGVQD (reference sequence). V lost 7 bases to trimming and J lost 7 bases, with 18 bases between them. CDR3 sequence (DNA): TGCGCCAGCAAACCAGCCCAAACAGGGAATACGCAGTATTTT. Amino acid sequence: CASKPAQTGNTQYF.

The rearrangement joins TRBV12-3 or TRBV12-4 to TRBJ2-6; D is uncertain. V was clipped by 8 bases and J by 4 bases, with 6 bases between them. The CDR3 spans 12 residues. The CDR3 nucleotides are TGTGCCAGCGCAACCGGGGCCAACGTCCTGACTTTC. Protein sequence: CASATGANVLTF.

The CDR3 reads CASRRLGETQYF. CDR3 bases: TGTGCCAGCAGGCGACTTGGAGAGACCCAGTACTTC. The chain joins TRBV6-5 to TRBJ2-5; no firm D call. The CDR3 extends over 12 amino acids. V was cut by 6 bases and J by 4 bases, with 9 bases left in between. Germline loops: CDR1 MNHEY, CDR2 SVGAGI.

V is TRBV20-1 and J is TRBJ2-1, with TRBD2 matching over 8 bases. J was trimmed by 1 base and V by 4 bases; bases with no gene match: 9. From germline, CDR1 is DFQATT and CDR2 SNEGSKA (reference sequence). This CDR3 has 16 amino acids. The CDR3 DNA reads TGCAGTGCTACCGATACTAGCGGACGATCCTACAATGAGCAGTTCTTC. Amino acid sequence: CSATDTSGRSYNEQFF.

The chain couples TRBV4-3 to TRBJ1-1; weak D call: TRBD1 (6 bases). The V end was cut by 0 bases, the J end by 2 bases, with 10 bases between. The CDR3 is made up of 15 amino acids. Per the germline V gene, CDR1 is LGHNA and CDR2 is YSLEER. CDR3 residues: CASSQEDSKNTEAFF. DNA of the CDR3: TGCGCCAGCAGCCAAGAGGACAGCAAAAACACTGAAGCTTTCTTT.

This rearrangement joins TRBV20-1 to TRBJ1-5; tentatively, D is TRBD1 (5 bases). The germline gives CDR1 DFQATT, CDR2 SNEGSKA (reference sequence). The CDR3 has 17 residues. V shed 0 bases and J shed 5 bases, with 20 bases lying between them. CDR3 region: CSARDRFLGAPDQPQHF. CDR3 sequence (DNA): TGCAGTGCTAGAGATCGTTTTCTCGGGGCGCCAGATCAGCCCCAGCATTTT.

This clonotype has more than one count but fewer than ten. The chain employs TRBV5-1 and TRBJ2-7, with 13 positions matching TRBD2. Germline CDR1 is SGHRS and CDR2 is YFSETQ. This CDR3 spans 16 amino acids. With V trimmed by 6 bases and J by 5 bases, 11 bases remained unmatched. The DNA for the CDR3 is TGCGCCAGCAAACGGACTAGCGGGGGAGTTAACCACGAGCAGTACTTC. Amino acids: CASKRTSGGVNHEQYF.

This clonotype was seen a handful of times. The rearrangement joins TRBV19 to TRBJ1-1; D is perhaps TRBD1 (6 bases). The CDR3 is made up of 15 amino acids. The V and J ends lost 4 bases and 1 base respectively, with 13 bases between them. CDR1 is LNHDA, CDR2 SQIVND, per germline (reference sequence). The CDR3 spells CASSTWDTENTEAFF. In nucleotides, the CDR3 is TGTGCCAGTAGTACTTGGGACACGGAGAACACTGAAGCTTTCTTT. The variable domain in full, completed from reference TRBV19 and TRBJ1-1, reads DGGITQSPKYLFRKEGQNVTLSCEQNLNHDAMYWYRQDPGQGLRLIYYSQIVNDFQKGDIAEGYSVSREKKESFPLTVTSAQKNPTAFYLCASSTWDTENTEAFFGQGTRLTVV.

In its sample, this clonotype was seen many times. This chain joins TRBV4-1 and TRBJ2-7, with a tentative D call TRBD2 (6 bases). Germline values: CDR1 MGHRA, CDR2 YSYEKL. CDR3 length equals 15 residues. V dropped 1 base and J dropped 2 bases, with 12 bases sitting between them. The CDR3 nucleotides are TGCGCCAGCAGCCAAGCCTCCGGGGGTGCCTACGAGCAGTACTTC. Translated, it gives CASSQASGGAYEQYF.

The chain carries TRBV24-1 and TRBJ2-1, with 11 bases matching TRBD2. The trim removed 1 base at V and 5 bases at J, leaving 6 bases unmatched. The CDR3 spans 17 residues. Germline CDR1 is KGHDR and CDR2 is SFDVKD. CDR3 in amino acids: CATSDLPGLAEDNEQFF. CDR3 nucleotides: TGTGCCACCAGTGATTTACCGGGACTAGCGGAAGACAATGAGCAGTTCTTC.

This clonotype has just a few counts. This rearrangement joins TRBV6-1 to TRBJ1-1; D may be TRBD1 (5 bases). CDR1 and CDR2 (germline): MNHNS, SASEGT. V was shortened by 8 bases and J by 5 bases, with 18 bases between the two germline ends. CDR3 length: 14 residues. In nucleotides, the CDR3 is TGTGCCAGCGGCGGAACAGGAGGGGAAACTGAAGCTTTCTTT. This codes for CASGGTGGETEAFF.